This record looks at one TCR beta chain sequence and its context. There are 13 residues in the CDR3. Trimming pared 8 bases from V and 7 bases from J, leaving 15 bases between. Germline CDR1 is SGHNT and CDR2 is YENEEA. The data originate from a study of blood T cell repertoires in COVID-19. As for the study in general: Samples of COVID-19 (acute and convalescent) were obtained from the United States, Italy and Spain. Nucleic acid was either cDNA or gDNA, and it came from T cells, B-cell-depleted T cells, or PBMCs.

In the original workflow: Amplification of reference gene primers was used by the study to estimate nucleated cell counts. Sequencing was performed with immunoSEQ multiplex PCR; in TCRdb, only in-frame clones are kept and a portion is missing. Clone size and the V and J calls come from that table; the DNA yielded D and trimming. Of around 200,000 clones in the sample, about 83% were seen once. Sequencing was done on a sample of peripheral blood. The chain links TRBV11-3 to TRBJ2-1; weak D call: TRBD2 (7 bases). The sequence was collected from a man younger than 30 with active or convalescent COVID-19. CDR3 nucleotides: TGTGCCAGCCGAGGGGGGGCGATGAATGAGCAGTTCTTC. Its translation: CASRGGAMNEQFF.